The source of this TCR beta chain is a study of identical twins. TCRdb redid the calling of the 5' RACE reads with MiXCR, one entry per CDR3 protein. The sample carries approximately 500,000 distinct CDR3 sequences, 20% to 25% recorded once. V shed 2 bases and J shed 5 bases, with 7 bases lying between them. The CDR3 contains 12 residues. CDR1 and CDR2 (germline): SGHKS, YYEKEE (reference sequence). This sample also belongs to another study, concerning T cells expressing NK-cell markers. That source notes: CD3+CD56+NKG2C+, CD3+CD56+NKG2C- and CD3+CD56-NKG2C+ T cells, once sorted, supplied the TCR beta repertoires.

The chain links TRBV5-5 to TRBJ2-5; D not resolved. This TCR came from a woman between 18 and 29 years old in good health. Source material: CD4+ T cells sorted from blood. The CDR3: CASSFHGETQYF. Here the CDR3 DNA reads TGTGCCAGCAGCTTCCATGGGGAGACCCAGTACTTC.